The entry that follows covers one TCR beta chain sequence. Its target is not known. The sample comes from a study of T cell responses to AZD1222 COVID-19 vaccine. Study observations and caveats: The peak T cell response came first, and repertoires were sampled only after it. Nearly half of spike-specific TCRs reportedly target unmutated variant regions. White British people made up most donors, females outnumbered males, and clonal diversity was possibly underestimated.

The table came from immunoSEQ multiplex PCR; TCRdb's copy has only in-frame clones and leaves some out. The repertoire includes 150,000 or so clones, 88% of them detected once, and 3% to 3.5% sits in the top ten. Material: peripheral blood, obtained on day 0 of MenACWY control vaccination. The sequence derives from an adult in good health.

Written as DNA, the CDR3 is TGTGCCAGCCTTGACAGGGGATTCTCCTACGAGCAGTACTTC. This codes for CASLDRGFSYEQYF. The rearrangement links TRBV6-6 to TRBJ2-7; 8 bases are a match to TRBD1. The V segment lost 8 bases and the J segment 0 bases; nucleotides outside the gene matches: 6. This CDR3 contains 14 residues. Looked up from germline, CDR1 is MNHNY and CDR2 is SVGAGI (reference sequence).